The 14 T cell receptor beta chains presented below share a single source sample, sequenced in a study of CD8+ T cells in alopecia areata. Specified treatment: oral pan-JAK inhibitor, 5-10 mg twice daily. TCR sequencing used cDNA made by reverse transcription of extracted RNA. Data came from immunoSEQ multiplex PCR; TCRdb stores just in-frame clones and leaves some out. The sample shows around 180,000 clones, 50% to 70% of them seen only once. Source: CD4+ T cells sorted from blood, taken at roughly week 49, from a patient treated with tofacitinib. These receptor sequences come from a human donor with alopecia areata.

The chain carries TRBV18 and TRBJ1-6, with D unresolved. The CDR3 loop spans 15 amino acids. The germline V gene has CDR1 KGHSH and CDR2 LQKENI. V was clipped by 6 bases and J by 7 bases, with 16 bases between them. The CDR3 DNA reads as TGTGCCAGCTCGCCGAAGGGAGGGTCCAATTCACCCCTCCACTTT. As protein: CASSPKGGSNSPLHF. Full variable domain (outside the CDR3, taken from reference TRBV18 and TRBJ1-6): NAGVMQNPRHLVRRRGQEARLRCSPMKGHSHVYWYRQLPEEGLKFMVYLQKENIIDESGMPKERFSAEFPKEGPSILRIQQVVRGDSAAYFCASSPKGGSNSPLHFGNGTRLTVT.

This clone appeared a few times. This chain connects TRBV29-1 to TRBJ2-1; 10 positions agree with TRBD2. Germline assignment: CDR1 SQVTM and CDR2 ANQGSEA. The ends lost 2 bases at V and 4 bases at J; junction bases unmatched: 2. The CDR3 contains 14 residues. CDR3 in DNA: TGCAGCGTTGAATATAGCGGGGGGTACAATGAGCAGTTCTTC. Translated: CSVEYSGGYNEQFF.

The gene calls are TRBV18 and TRBJ2-5; no clear D gene. The CDR3 totals 11 residues. Trimming pared 6 bases from V and 5 bases from J, leaving 7 bases between. Per germline, CDR1 KGHSH and CDR2 LQKENI. CDR3 nucleotide sequence: TGTGCCAGCTCCTCCGGGGAGACCCAGTACTTC. Residues: CASSSGETQYF.

Only a few counts were recorded for this clone. The sample carries other DNA sequences with the same CDR3. The chain combines TRBV5-1 with TRBJ2-5; 7 bases match TRBD2. The junction had 2 bases not matched to a gene; V was cut back by 0 bases and J by 3 bases. This CDR3 contains 14 residues. In germline, CDR1 is SGHRS, CDR2 YFSETQ. The CDR3 sequence is CASSLDLAEETQYF. Written as DNA, the CDR3 is TGCGCCAGCAGCTTGGATCTAGCGGAAGAGACCCAGTACTTC.

The CDR3 sequence is CAWSVSDYSYEQYF. CDR3 DNA: TGTGCCTGGAGTGTAAGCGATTACTCCTACGAGCAGTACTTC. This sequence joins TRBV30 and TRBJ2-7; D is unclear. Trimming pared 0 bases from V and 0 bases from J, leaving 9 bases between. CDR3 length: 14 amino acids. Per germline, CDR1 GTSNPN and CDR2 SVGIG (reference sequence).

The table lists this clone with a few counts. The J gene is TRBJ2-5, the V gene TRBV7-2; D remains ambiguous. The germline V gene encodes CDR1 SGHTA and CDR2 FQGNSA. CDR3 size: 13 residues. V shed 1 base and J shed 0 bases, with 3 bases lying between them. In DNA, the CDR3 is TGTGCCAGCAGCTTAGTCAACCAAGAGACCCAGTACTTC. It encodes CASSLVNQETQYF.

The chain joins TRBV9 to TRBJ1-4; 10 bases map to TRBD1. Germline V gene lookup returns CDR1 SGDLS and CDR2 YYNGEE. The CDR3 contains 15 residues. Trimming took 3 bases from V and 8 from J; bases not matched to a gene: 7. The DNA for the CDR3 is TGTGCCAGCAGCGGTGGTGGGACAGGGGACGAAAAACTGTTTTTT. This gives the protein CASSGGGTGDEKLFF.

There are a few counts of this clone. The V and J genes are TRBV7-2 and TRBJ2-7; possible D gene TRBD2, 6 bases. CDR1 is SGHTA, CDR2 FQGNSA, per germline. This CDR3 is built from 13 residues. The V gene lost 5 bases and the J gene lost 9 bases, with 17 bases spanning the gap. CDR3 amino acids: CASSPLRGGGQYF. The CDR3 DNA is TGTGCCAGCAGCCCCTTGCGGGGTGGAGGGCAGTACTTC.

This clone appeared a single time. This chain connects TRBV7-2 to TRBJ2-3; the match to TRBD2 covers 8 bases. The V and J ends lost 5 bases and 6 bases, in that order; junction bases with no gene match: 13. The CDR3 sequence is 16 residues long. The germline gives CDR1 SGHTA, CDR2 FQGNSA. For the CDR3, the DNA is TGTGCCAGCAGCCCCGGGGGGGCTAAGGTCTCGGATACGCAGTATTTT. Its translation is CASSPGGAKVSDTQYF.

The chain has TRBV2 and TRBJ2-2; 10 bases agree with TRBD2. CDR3 size: 16 residues. The trim removed 4 bases at V and 4 bases at J, leaving 6 bases unmatched. Germline CDR1 SNHLY, CDR2 FYNNEI. Written as DNA, the CDR3 is TGTGCCAGCAGTGTAGCGGGGGGCCCCAGCACCGGGGAGCTGTTTTTT. Protein sequence: CASSVAGGPSTGELFF.

The CDR3, as DNA: TGTGCCAGCAGCGACAGTGGTTGGTATGGCTACACCTTC. It is translated as CASSDSGWYGYTF. V is TRBV25-1 and J is TRBJ1-2; D is possibly TRBD1 (5 bases). Germline values: CDR1 MGHDK, CDR2 SYGVNS. This CDR3 region has 13 residues. Trimming cost V 6 bases and J 5 bases, with 13 bases left between them.

The sample holds one count of this clone. J is TRBJ2-6 and V is TRBV5-6; D uncertain. The V end was cut by 1 base, the J end by 4 bases, with 9 bases between. This CDR3 has 15 residues. CDR1 and CDR2 from the germline V gene are SGHDT and YYEEEE. The DNA for the CDR3 is TGTGCCAGCAGCTTGTTTGTGGCCGGGGCCAACGTCCTGACTTTC. Protein: CASSLFVAGANVLTF.

This clone was counted between two and nine times. The rearrangement joins TRBV11-3 to TRBJ2-7, with D possibly being TRBD1 or TRBD2 (5 bases each). Germline CDR1 reads SGHNT; CDR2 reads YENEEA. The V end was cut by 3 bases, the J end by 5 bases, with 14 bases between. CDR3 length: 14 residues. The CDR3 protein is CASSLGTAINEQYF. In DNA, the CDR3 is TGTGCCAGCAGCTTGGGGACCGCTATCAACGAGCAGTACTTC. Filled out from reference TRBV11-3 and TRBJ2-7, the complete variable domain reads EAGVVQSPRYKIIEKKQPVAFWCNPISGHNTLYWYLQNLGQGPELLIRYENEEAVDDSQLPKDRFSAERLKGVDSTLKIQPAELGDSAVYLCASSLGTAINEQYFGPGTRLTVT.

The chain couples TRBV7-2 to TRBJ2-3; no clear D gene. The V gene's germline CDR1 is SGHTA and CDR2 FQGNSA. The CDR3 extends over 13 amino acids. The V end lost 1 base, the J end lost 3 bases, and 5 bases lay between the germline ends. The CDR3 sequence is CASSLGWTDTQYF. The DNA for the CDR3 is TGTGCCAGCAGCTTAGGGTGGACAGATACGCAGTATTTT.